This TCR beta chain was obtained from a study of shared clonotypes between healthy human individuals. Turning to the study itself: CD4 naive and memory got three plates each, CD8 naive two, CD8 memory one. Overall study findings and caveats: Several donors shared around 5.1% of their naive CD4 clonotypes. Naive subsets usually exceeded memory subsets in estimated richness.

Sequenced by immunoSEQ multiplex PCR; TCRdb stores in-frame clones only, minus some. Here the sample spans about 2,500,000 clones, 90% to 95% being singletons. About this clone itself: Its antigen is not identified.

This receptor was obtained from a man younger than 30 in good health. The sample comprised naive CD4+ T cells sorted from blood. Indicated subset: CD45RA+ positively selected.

The CDR3 sequence: CASSFVVTGSSQAFF. The DNA for the CDR3 is TGTGCCAGCAGCTTTGTCGTTACAGGGTCCTCGCAAGCTTTCTTT. J is TRBJ1-1 and V is TRBV11-2, with D perhaps matching TRBD1 (6 bases). This CDR3 contains 15 residues. CDR1 is SGHAT, CDR2 FQNNGV, per germline. The V and J ends lost 3 bases and 9 bases respectively, with 20 bases between them.